The 32 T cell receptor beta chains below come from one sample, sequenced in a study of shared clonotypes between healthy human individuals. Sequenced by immunoSEQ multiplex PCR; TCRdb stores in-frame clones only, minus some. The table lists 2.3 million or so clones, just over 90% of them singletons. The sequenced sample was naive CD4+ T cells from PBMCs. Described subset: CD45RA+ positively selected. Every receptor here comes from a man aged 18 to 30 in good health. Some clones in this sample may be carry-over from other donors' samples.

This clone has a single count. The V gene is TRBV10-2, the J gene TRBJ2-1; 9 nucleotides line up with TRBD2. Looked up from germline, CDR1 is WSHSY and CDR2 is SAAADI. There are 14 residues in the CDR3. V trimming: 5 bases; J trimming: 9 bases; junction bases outside the gene matches: 8. The CDR3 DNA is TGCGCCAGCAGTAGCGGGAGGTCGGGTGGTGAGCAGTTCTTC. Translation gives CASSSGRSGGEQFF.

The chain links TRBV7-9 to TRBJ2-1; no firm D call. This CDR3 spans 16 amino acids. Trimming cost V 1 base and J 0 bases, with 10 bases left between them. Germline V gives CDR1 SEHNR, CDR2 FQNEAQ (reference sequence). This chain's CDR3 is CASSLGKSSSYNEQFF. Here the CDR3 DNA reads TGTGCCAGCAGCTTAGGTAAGAGCAGCTCCTACAATGAGCAGTTCTTC. Supplemented by reference TRBV7-9 and TRBJ2-1, the full variable domain reads DTGVSQNPRHKITKRGQNVTFRCDPISEHNRLYWYRQTLGQGPEFLTYFQNEAQLEKSRLLSDRFSAERPKGSFSTLEIQRTEQGDSAMYLCASSLGKSSSYNEQFFGPGTRLTVL.

This clone was seen a handful of times. The chain has TRBV6-1 and TRBJ2-7; D remains ambiguous. CDR1 and CDR2 from the germline V gene are MNHNS and SASEGT. Trimming took off 6 bases at V and 0 bases at J, with 12 bases between the two ends. The CDR3 is 14 residues long. The CDR3 sequence: CASRKHTSSYEQYF. CDR3 coding DNA: TGTGCCAGCAGGAAGCATACGAGCTCCTACGAGCAGTACTTC.

J is TRBJ2-3 and V is TRBV9; 10 positions match TRBD2. The CDR3 covers 15 residues. V gave up 2 bases and J gave up 4 bases; unmatched junction bases: 4. Per germline, CDR1 SGDLS and CDR2 YYNGEE. CDR3 DNA: TGTGCCAGCAGCGTTTCTAGCGGGAGCTCAGATACGCAGTATTTT. Amino acid sequence: CASSVSSGSSDTQYF. The complete variable domain, with remaining parts taken from reference TRBV9 and TRBJ2-3, reads DSGVTQTPKHLITATGQRVTLRCSPRSGDLSVYWYQQSLDQGLQFLIQYYNGEERAKGNILERFSAQQFPDLHSELNLSSLELGDSALYFCASSVSSGSSDTQYFGPGTRLTVL.

The J gene is TRBJ2-3, the V gene TRBV19; D gene unclear. The V and J ends lost 5 bases and 5 bases respectively, with 2 bases between them. Germline V gene lookup returns CDR1 LNHDA and CDR2 SQIVND (reference sequence). The CDR3 is made up of 10 amino acids. CDR3 nucleotides: TGTGCCAGTAGTGGAGATACGCAGTATTTT. Protein: CASSGDTQYF.

A remark on this clone: This specimen includes other DNA sequences encoding the same CDR3. The chain combines TRBV19 with TRBJ2-6; D might be TRBD1 (6 bases). Trimming removed 2 bases from V and 2 bases from J, with 7 bases in between. The length of the CDR3 is 15 residues. Germline V gene data show CDR1 as LNHDA and CDR2 as SQIVND (reference sequence). CDR3 sequence reads: CASSIPGAGANVLTF. CDR3 bases: TGTGCCAGTAGTATACCAGGGGCTGGGGCCAACGTCCTGACTTTC. Variable domain in full (rest from reference TRBV19 and TRBJ2-6): DGGITQSPKYLFRKEGQNVTLSCEQNLNHDAMYWYRQDPGQGLRLIYYSQIVNDFQKGDIAEGYSVSREKKESFPLTVTSAQKNPTAFYLCASSIPGAGANVLTFGAGSRLTVL.

The rearrangement joins TRBV5-6 to TRBJ1-2, with 7 positions matching TRBD1. The trim removed 5 bases at V and 0 bases at J, leaving 10 bases unmatched. The CDR3 is 16 amino acids. CDR1 and CDR2 (germline): SGHDT, YYEEEE. The CDR3 loop is CASRTMGQRANYGYTF. For the CDR3, the DNA is TGTGCCAGCAGGACTATGGGACAGCGAGCTAACTATGGCTACACCTTC.

As for this clone: Within the sample, other DNA sequences also encode this same CDR3. This chain uses TRBV30 with TRBJ1-1; TRBD1 is a possible D gene (5 bases). This CDR3 spans 13 amino acids. The V end lost 4 bases, the J end lost 4 bases, and 13 bases lay between the germline ends. Germline lookup yields CDR1 GTSNPN and CDR2 SVGIG (reference sequence). Written as DNA, the CDR3 is TGTGCCTGGAACGGGCAGGGAGGCACTGAAGCTTTCTTT. It yields the protein CAWNGQGGTEAFF.

The V call is TRBV5-1, the J call TRBJ2-3; 14 nucleotides match TRBD2. The junction had 2 bases not matched to a gene; V was cut back by 5 bases and J by 0 bases. Germline CDR1 is SGHRS and CDR2 is YFSETQ. The CDR3 loop spans 16 amino acids. CDR3 nucleotides: TGCGCCAGCAGGACTAGCGGGAGGGGAAGCACAGATACGCAGTATTTT. This codes for CASRTSGRGSTDTQYF.

V usage is TRBV4-3 and J usage is TRBJ1-3, with D unresolved. Germline-derived CDR1 and CDR2 are LGHNA and YSLEER. The CDR3 is 16 amino acids. Trimming cost V 0 bases and J 2 bases, with 11 bases left between them. CDR3 protein: CASSQESSVPGNTIYF. CDR3 sequence (DNA): TGCGCCAGCAGCCAAGAGTCCAGCGTGCCTGGAAACACCATATATTTT.

The J gene is TRBJ2-3, the V gene TRBV6-4; D call uncertain. V was cut by 5 bases and J by 1 base, with 10 bases left in between. Germline loops: CDR1 MRHNA, CDR2 SNTAGT. The CDR3 sequence is 14 residues long. Written as DNA, the CDR3 is TGTGCCAGCAGTCCCGGGCTAGGCACAGATACGCAGTATTTT. Protein sequence: CASSPGLGTDTQYF.

This clone was observed once. The rearrangement uses TRBV5-1 and TRBJ2-7; a possible D gene is TRBD2 (5 bases). Between the trimmed V and J ends, which lost 0 bases and 2 bases, there was a span of 12 bases. Germline V lookup: CDR1 SGHRS, CDR2 YFSETQ. The CDR3 runs to 15 residues. CDR3 in DNA: TGCGCCAGCAGCTTGGGCGGAGGAGCCCCCTACGAGCAGTACTTC. Residues: CASSLGGGAPYEQYF.

This chain's CDR3 is CASSLARGKEQYF. The CDR3 nucleotides read TGTGCCAGCAGCTTGGCCAGGGGTAAAGAGCAGTACTTC. This chain links TRBV5-5 with TRBJ2-7; D possibly corresponds to TRBD1 (6 bases). This CDR3 has 13 amino acids. Per the germline V gene, CDR1 is SGHKS and CDR2 is YYEKEE (reference sequence). Trimming pared 0 bases from V and 7 bases from J, leaving 11 bases between. Looking up the rest from reference TRBV5-5 and TRBJ2-7 gives the full variable domain: DAGVTQSPTHLIKTRGQQVTLRCSPISGHKSVSWYQQVLGQGPQFIFQYYEKEERGRGNFPDRFSARQFPNYSSELNVNALLLGDSALYLCASSLARGKEQYFGPGTRLTVT.

The gene calls are TRBV6-6 and TRBJ2-5, with 7 positions matching TRBD2. The CDR3 length is 12 residues. Germline V CDR1 and CDR2: MNHNY, SVGAGI (reference sequence). J gave up 5 bases and V 7 bases, and 4 bases lay outside the gene matches. The CDR3 nucleotides are TGTGCCAGCACCCTCGGGGGGGAGACCCAGTACTTC. It encodes CASTLGGETQYF.

This sequence joins TRBV5-4 and TRBJ1-2, with unresolved D. V was shortened by 1 base and J by 6 bases, with 13 bases between the two germline ends. The CDR3 consists of 14 residues. In germline, CDR1 is SGHNT, CDR2 YYREEE (reference sequence). The CDR3 DNA is TGTGCCAGCAGCTTGCCCCCGGGAATAAATGGCTACACCTTC. Its protein product is CASSLPPGINGYTF.

The chain recombines TRBV27 with TRBJ2-7; D not certain. The CDR3 contains 13 residues. The germline V gene has CDR1 MNHEY and CDR2 SMNVEV (reference sequence). V was cut by 5 bases and J by 5 bases, with 13 bases left in between. The CDR3 protein is CASSTRTGHEQYF. CDR3 nucleotides: TGTGCCAGCAGTACCCGTACGGGCCACGAGCAGTACTTC.

V usage is TRBV20-1 and J usage is TRBJ2-2, with D possibly matching TRBD2 (5 bases). Looked up from germline, CDR1 is DFQATT and CDR2 is SNEGSKA (reference sequence). The CDR3 covers 11 residues. Trimming removed 6 bases at V and 6 bases at J, with 8 bases between. CDR3 residues: CSANSAGELFF. CDR3 sequence (DNA): TGCAGTGCCAATAGCGCCGGGGAGCTGTTTTTT.

The rearrangement uses TRBV6-6 and TRBJ2-5, with D unclear. CDR3 length: 13 amino acids. Germline V gene sequence: CDR1 MNHNY, CDR2 SVGAGI (reference sequence). V gave up 4 bases and J gave up 2 bases, with 8 bases separating them. CDR3 coding DNA: TGTGCCAGCAGTTCCAAGATGCAAGAGACCCAGTACTTC. It encodes CASSSKMQETQYF.

This chain links TRBV5-4 with TRBJ2-7; TRBD1 matches at 9 bases. Germline V CDR1 and CDR2: SGHNT, YYREEE (reference sequence). The CDR3 is 16 amino acids. V shed 0 bases and J 5 bases; nucleotides not matched to a gene: 9. Written as DNA, the CDR3 is TGTGCCAGCAGCTTGGTTCTGGGACAGGGATCAGACGAGCAGTACTTC. Protein product: CASSLVLGQGSDEQYF.

This clone was observed once. The chain combines TRBV19 with TRBJ1-1, with a tentative D call TRBD1 (5 bases). The CDR3 runs 14 residues. With 5 bases removed from V and 4 bases from J, the gap between germline ends came to 14 bases. CDR1 is LNHDA, CDR2 SQIVND, per germline (reference sequence). CDR3 DNA sequence: TGTGCCAGTAGTGTGGGACGGGGGACCACTGAAGCTTTCTTT. This sequence encodes CASSVGRGTTEAFF.

This chain connects TRBV10-2 to TRBJ2-5, with D hard to call. The germline gives CDR1 WSHSY, CDR2 SAAADI. The CDR3 runs 14 residues. The germline V and J ends were trimmed by 2 bases and 5 bases, with 12 bases remaining between them. The CDR3 loop is CASSENWAMETQYF. The CDR3 coding sequence is TGCGCCAGCAGTGAGAATTGGGCCATGGAGACCCAGTACTTC.

The rearrangement links TRBV28 to TRBJ1-1; 11 nucleotides line up with TRBD1. Per germline, CDR1 MDHEN and CDR2 SYDVKM. The CDR3 runs to 15 residues. V shed 5 bases and J 3 bases; nucleotides not matched to a gene: 5. CDR3 region: CASSTWTGGHTEAFF. In nucleotides, the CDR3 is TGTGCCAGCAGTACCTGGACAGGGGGCCACACTGAAGCTTTCTTT.

The chain couples TRBV29-1 to TRBJ2-5, with D possibly being TRBD1 or TRBD2 (6 bases each). The V gene's germline CDR1 is SQVTM and CDR2 ANQGSEA. This CDR3 region has 15 residues. The V gene lost 4 bases and the J gene lost 4 bases, with 19 bases spanning the gap. The CDR3 is CSVVRNGGLGETQYF. Written as DNA, the CDR3 is TGCAGCGTTGTGAGAAACGGGGGCTTGGGAGAGACCCAGTACTTC.

The rearrangement joins TRBV29-1 to TRBJ2-7; 9 nucleotides match TRBD1. Germline assignment: CDR1 SQVTM and CDR2 ANQGSEA. CDR3 length equals 13 residues. V was clipped by 3 bases and J by 6 bases; unmatched bases: 6. Written as DNA, the CDR3 is TGCAGCGTTGATTTCGGGACAGGGTCCGAGCAGTACTTC. Translating gives CSVDFGTGSEQYF.

Concerning this clone: The junction does not match germline at one end; this may be a read error. The chain is built from TRBV28 and TRBJ2-5; 9 bases line up with TRBD1. Germline V gene sequence: CDR1 MDHEN, CDR2 SYDVKM. This CDR3 has 11 residues. This CDR3 reads CASSFYRDRDF. The DNA for the CDR3 is TGTGCCAGCAGTTTCTATCGGGACAGGGACTTC.

The rearrangement links TRBV4-2 to TRBJ2-1; D is unclear. CDR1 and CDR2 (germline): LGHNA, YNFKEQ. V lost 0 bases to trimming and J lost 5 bases, with 2 bases between them. The CDR3 runs to 12 residues. Here the CDR3 DNA reads TGTGCCAGCAGCCAAGACGACAATGAGCAGTTCTTC. It is translated as CASSQDDNEQFF.

Here the CDR3 DNA reads TGTGCCAGCACCCCGATAACCGGGACTAGCGGGAGGGCCGTGGAGACCCAGTACTTC. Translating gives CASTPITGTSGRAVETQYF. This chain links TRBV28 with TRBJ2-5; 16 bases map to TRBD2. V was clipped by 7 bases and J by 5 bases; unmatched bases: 16. Germline assignment: CDR1 MDHEN and CDR2 SYDVKM. The CDR3 totals 19 residues.

CDR3 loop: CASSLTPSTGELFF. In DNA form, the CDR3 reads TGTGCCAGCAGCTTGACTCCTAGCACCGGGGAGCTGTTTTTT. This chain connects TRBV7-3 to TRBJ2-2; D gene ambiguous. The V end was cut by 3 bases, the J end by 4 bases, with 9 bases between. CDR3 length: 14 residues. Germline values: CDR1 SGHTA, CDR2 FQGTGA. The full variable domain, with the rest looked up from reference TRBV7-3 and TRBJ2-2, is GAGVSQTPSNKVTEKGKYVELRCDPISGHTALYWYRQSLGQGPEFLIYFQGTGAADDSGLPNDRFFAVRPEGSVSTLKIQRTERGDSAVYLCASSLTPSTGELFFGEGSRLTVL.

The chain recombines TRBV11-2 with TRBJ1-3, with 10 bases aligning to TRBD1. Germline CDR1 and CDR2: SGHAT and FQNNGV. The CDR3 runs to 15 residues. Unmatched junction bases numbered 4, after V lost 5 bases and J lost 3 bases. CDR3: CASSETGGYGNTIYF. The CDR3 bases are TGTGCCAGCAGCGAGACAGGGGGCTATGGAAACACCATATATTTT.

Comments on this clone: Other DNA sequences in the same sample also yield this CDR3. The CDR3 region is CASSLASGNEQFF. The CDR3 DNA sequence: TGCGCCAGCAGCTTGGCTAGCGGCAATGAGCAGTTCTTC. The chain links TRBV5-1 to TRBJ2-1; 7 positions match TRBD2. This CDR3 is 13 amino acids long. V lost 0 bases to trimming and J lost 6 bases; unmatched junction nucleotides: 0. Germline CDR1 and CDR2: SGHRS and YFSETQ.

The J gene is TRBJ1-4, the V gene TRBV18; D remains unclear. The germline V and J ends were trimmed by 3 bases and 7 bases, with 12 bases remaining between them. The CDR3 contains 14 residues. Germline-derived CDR1 and CDR2 are KGHSH and LQKENI. CDR3 protein: CASSPREVGEKLFF. The CDR3 coding sequence is TGTGCCAGCTCACCTCGGGAGGTTGGTGAAAAACTGTTTTTT.

The genes are TRBV29-1 and TRBJ1-2, with TRBD1 matching 10 bases. Losses at the gene ends were 4 bases for V and 7 bases for J; bases not matched to a gene: 9. Germline V gene data show CDR1 as SQVTM and CDR2 as ANQGSEA. The CDR3 loop spans 14 amino acids. DNA for the CDR3: TGCAGCGTTGCGGGGGGGACAGGGGAGGTTGGCTACACCTTC. Translation: CSVAGGTGEVGYTF.